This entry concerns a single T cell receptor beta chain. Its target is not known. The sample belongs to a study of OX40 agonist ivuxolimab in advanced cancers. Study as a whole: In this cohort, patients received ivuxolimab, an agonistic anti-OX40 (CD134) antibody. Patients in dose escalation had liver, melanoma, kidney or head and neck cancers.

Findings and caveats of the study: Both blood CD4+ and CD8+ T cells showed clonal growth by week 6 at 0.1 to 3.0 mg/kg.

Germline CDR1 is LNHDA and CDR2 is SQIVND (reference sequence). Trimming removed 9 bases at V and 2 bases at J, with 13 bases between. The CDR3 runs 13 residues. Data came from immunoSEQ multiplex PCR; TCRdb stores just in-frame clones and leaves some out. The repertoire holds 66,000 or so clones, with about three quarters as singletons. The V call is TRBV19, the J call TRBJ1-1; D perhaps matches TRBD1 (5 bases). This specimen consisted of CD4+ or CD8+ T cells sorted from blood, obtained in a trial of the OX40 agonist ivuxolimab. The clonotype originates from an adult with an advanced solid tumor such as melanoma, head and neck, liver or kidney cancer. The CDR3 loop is CARGETDNTEAFF. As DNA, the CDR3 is TGTGCCAGGGGAGAGACAGACAACACTGAAGCTTTCTTT.